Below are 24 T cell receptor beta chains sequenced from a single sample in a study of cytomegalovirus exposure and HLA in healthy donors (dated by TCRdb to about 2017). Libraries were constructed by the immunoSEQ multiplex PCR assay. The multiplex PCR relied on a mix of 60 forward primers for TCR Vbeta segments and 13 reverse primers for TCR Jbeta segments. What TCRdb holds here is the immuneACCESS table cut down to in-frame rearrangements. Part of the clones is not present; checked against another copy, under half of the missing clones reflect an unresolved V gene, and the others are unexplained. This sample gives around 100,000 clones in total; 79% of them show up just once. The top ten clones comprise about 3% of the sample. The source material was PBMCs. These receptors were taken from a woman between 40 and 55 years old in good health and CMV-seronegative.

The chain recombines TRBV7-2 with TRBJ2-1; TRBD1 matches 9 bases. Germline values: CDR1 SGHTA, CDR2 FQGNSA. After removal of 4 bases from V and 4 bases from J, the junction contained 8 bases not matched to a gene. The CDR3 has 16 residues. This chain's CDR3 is CASSSPYRGPYNEQFF. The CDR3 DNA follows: TGTGCCAGCAGCTCTCCATACAGGGGGCCTTACAATGAGCAGTTCTTC.

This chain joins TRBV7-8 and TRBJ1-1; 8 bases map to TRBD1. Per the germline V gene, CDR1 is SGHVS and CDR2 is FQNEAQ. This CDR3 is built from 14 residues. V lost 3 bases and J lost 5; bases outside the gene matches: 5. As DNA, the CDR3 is TGTGCCAGCAGCTTTGACAGGGGCTTGACTGAAGCTTTCTTT. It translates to CASSFDRGLTEAFF.

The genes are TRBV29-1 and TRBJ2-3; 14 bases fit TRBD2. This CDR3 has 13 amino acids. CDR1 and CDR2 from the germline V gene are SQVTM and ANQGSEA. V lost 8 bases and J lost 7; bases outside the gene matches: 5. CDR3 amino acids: CSIGTSGSHTQYF. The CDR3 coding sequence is TGCAGCATCGGGACTAGCGGGAGTCATACGCAGTATTTT.

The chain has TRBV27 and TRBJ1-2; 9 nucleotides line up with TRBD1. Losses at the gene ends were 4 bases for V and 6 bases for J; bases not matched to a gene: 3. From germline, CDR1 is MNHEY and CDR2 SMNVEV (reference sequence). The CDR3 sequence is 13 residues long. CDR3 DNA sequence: TGTGCCAGCAGTTCTGGGACAGGGAATGGCTACACCTTC. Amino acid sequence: CASSSGTGNGYTF.

CDR3 region: CASTPSGRGGETQYF. In DNA, the CDR3 is TGTGCCAGTACCCCTAGCGGGAGAGGGGGAGAGACCCAGTACTTC. V gene TRBV19 combines with J gene TRBJ2-5; 10 positions match TRBD2. Germline V gives CDR1 LNHDA, CDR2 SQIVND (reference sequence). Trimming cost V 7 bases and J 4 bases; bases outside gene matches: 9. CDR3 length: 15 amino acids.

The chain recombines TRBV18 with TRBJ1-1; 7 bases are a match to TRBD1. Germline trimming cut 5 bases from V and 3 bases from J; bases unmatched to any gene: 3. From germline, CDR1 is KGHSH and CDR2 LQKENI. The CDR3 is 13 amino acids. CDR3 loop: CASSGQGDTEAFF. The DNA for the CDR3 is TGTGCCAGCTCAGGGCAGGGGGACACTGAAGCTTTCTTT.

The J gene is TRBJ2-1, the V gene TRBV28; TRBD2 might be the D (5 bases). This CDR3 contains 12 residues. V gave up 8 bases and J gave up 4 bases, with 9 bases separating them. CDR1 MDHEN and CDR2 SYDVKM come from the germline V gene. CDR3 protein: CASFDYYNEQFF. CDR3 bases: TGTGCCAGCTTCGACTATTACAATGAGCAGTTCTTC.

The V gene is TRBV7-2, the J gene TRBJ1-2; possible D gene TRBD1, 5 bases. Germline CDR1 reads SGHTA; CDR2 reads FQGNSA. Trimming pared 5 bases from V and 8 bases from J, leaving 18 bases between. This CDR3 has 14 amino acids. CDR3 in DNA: TGTGCCAGCAGCCGACGCTACAGGTCGGAGGGCTACACCTTC. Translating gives CASSRRYRSEGYTF. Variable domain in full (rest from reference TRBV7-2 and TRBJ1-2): GAGVSQSPSNKVTEKGKDVELRCDPISGHTALYWYRQSLGQGLEFLIYFQGNSAPDKSGLPSDRFSAERTGGSVSTLTIQRTQQEDSAVYLCASSRRYRSEGYTFGSGTRLTVV.

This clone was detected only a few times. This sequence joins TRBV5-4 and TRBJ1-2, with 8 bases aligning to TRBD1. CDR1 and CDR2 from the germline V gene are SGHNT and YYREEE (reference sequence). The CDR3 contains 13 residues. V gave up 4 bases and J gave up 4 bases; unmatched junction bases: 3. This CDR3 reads CASSRTGIYGYTF. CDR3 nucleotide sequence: TGTGCCAGCAGCCGGACAGGGATCTATGGCTACACCTTC.

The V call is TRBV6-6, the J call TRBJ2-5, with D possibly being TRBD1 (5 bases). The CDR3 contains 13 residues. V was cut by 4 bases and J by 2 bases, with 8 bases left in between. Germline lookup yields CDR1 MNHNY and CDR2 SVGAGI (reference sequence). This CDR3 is CASSSGYQETQYF. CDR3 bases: TGTGCCAGCAGTTCAGGGTATCAAGAGACCCAGTACTTC.

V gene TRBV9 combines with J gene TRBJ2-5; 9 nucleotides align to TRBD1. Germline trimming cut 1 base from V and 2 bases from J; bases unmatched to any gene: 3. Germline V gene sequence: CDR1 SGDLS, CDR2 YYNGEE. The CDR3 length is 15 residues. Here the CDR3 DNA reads TGTGCCAGCAGCGTATCCGGGACAGGGCAAGAGACCCAGTACTTC. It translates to CASSVSGTGQETQYF.

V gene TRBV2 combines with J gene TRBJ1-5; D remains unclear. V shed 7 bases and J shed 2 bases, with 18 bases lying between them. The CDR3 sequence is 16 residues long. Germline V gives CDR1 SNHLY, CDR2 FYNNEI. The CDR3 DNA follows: TGTGCCAGCACCCCCCGGACGGCGGGAGGCAATCAGCCCCAGCATTTT. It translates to CASTPRTAGGNQPQHF.

The CDR3 reads CASSTQLLAGAGTDTQYF. The DNA of the CDR3 is TGTGCCAGCAGCACCCAATTACTAGCGGGAGCGGGGACAGATACGCAGTATTTT. The chain employs TRBV7-2 and TRBJ2-3; 11 bases map to TRBD2. V lost 5 bases, J lost 3 bases, and 13 bases stayed unmatched. The germline gives CDR1 SGHTA, CDR2 FQGNSA. The CDR3 extends over 18 amino acids.

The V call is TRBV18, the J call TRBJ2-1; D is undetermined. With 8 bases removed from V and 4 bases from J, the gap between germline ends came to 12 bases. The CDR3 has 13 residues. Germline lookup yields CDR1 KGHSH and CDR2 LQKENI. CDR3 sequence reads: CASTYDLYNEQFF. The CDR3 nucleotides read TGTGCCAGCACGTACGACTTGTACAATGAGCAGTTCTTC.

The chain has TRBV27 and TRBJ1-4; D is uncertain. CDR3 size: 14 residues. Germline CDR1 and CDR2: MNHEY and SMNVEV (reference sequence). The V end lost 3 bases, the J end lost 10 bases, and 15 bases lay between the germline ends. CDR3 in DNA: TGTGCCAGCAGTTTCTCGCTCGGGGAACGAAAACTGTTTTTT. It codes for CASSFSLGERKLFF.

The CDR3 DNA sequence: TGTGCCAGCAGCTTGGGTCTAGCGGGAGTTTGGACAGATACGCAGTATTTT. It specifies CASSLGLAGVWTDTQYF. The V gene is TRBV5-5, the J gene TRBJ2-3, with 10 bases matching TRBD2. Trimming cost V 0 bases and J 3 bases; bases outside gene matches: 7. This CDR3 is 17 amino acids long. Germline V CDR1 and CDR2: SGHKS, YYEKEE (reference sequence).

CDR3 amino acids: CATKIAGDPFNEQFF. CDR3 DNA: TGTGCCACCAAGATAGCGGGAGACCCTTTCAATGAGCAGTTCTTC. The rearrangement joins TRBV19 to TRBJ2-1, with 9 bases fitting TRBD2. V trimming: 10 bases; J trimming: 6 bases; junction bases outside the gene matches: 13. Germline V CDR1 and CDR2: LNHDA, SQIVND (reference sequence). CDR3 length: 15 amino acids.

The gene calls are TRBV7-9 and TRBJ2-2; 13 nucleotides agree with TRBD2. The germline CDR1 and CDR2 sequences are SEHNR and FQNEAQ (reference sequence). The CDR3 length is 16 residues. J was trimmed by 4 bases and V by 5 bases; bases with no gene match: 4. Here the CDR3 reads CASSPGLAGATGELFF. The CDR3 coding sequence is TGTGCCAGCAGCCCAGGACTAGCGGGAGCCACCGGGGAGCTGTTTTTT.

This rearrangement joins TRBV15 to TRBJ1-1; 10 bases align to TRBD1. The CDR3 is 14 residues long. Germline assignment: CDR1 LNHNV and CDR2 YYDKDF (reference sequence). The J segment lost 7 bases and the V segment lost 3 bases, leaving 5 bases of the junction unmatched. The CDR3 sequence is CATSSDRDRGEAFF. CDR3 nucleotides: TGTGCCACCAGCAGTGACCGGGACAGGGGTGAAGCTTTCTTT.

The CDR3 coding sequence is TGTGCCAGCAGTTCCCCACGAACAGGGGAATGGATGAACACTGAAGCTTTCTTT. Translation gives CASSSPRTGEWMNTEAFF. The chain joins TRBV28 to TRBJ1-1; 7 bases map to TRBD1. Germline V gene sequence: CDR1 MDHEN, CDR2 SYDVKM. The CDR3 covers 18 residues. V lost 4 bases to trimming and J lost 0 bases; unmatched junction nucleotides: 14. Supplemented by reference TRBV28 and TRBJ1-1, the full variable domain reads DVKVTQSSRYLVKRTGEKVFLECVQDMDHENMFWYRQDPGLGLRLIYFSYDVKMKEKGDIPEGYSVSREKKERFSLILESASTNQTSMYLCASSSPRTGEWMNTEAFFGQGTRLTVV.

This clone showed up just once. The CDR3 region has the DNA TGTGCCAGCAGCGCCAACAGGGGACAGCCCCAGCATTTT. It is translated as CASSANRGQPQHF. This chain links TRBV5-6 with TRBJ1-5; the match to TRBD1 covers 7 bases. The CDR3 has 13 amino acids. J lost 7 bases, V lost 4 bases, and 5 bases had no gene match. Germline V gene sequence: CDR1 SGHDT, CDR2 YYEEEE. The variable domain in full, with the rest retrieved from reference TRBV5-6 and TRBJ1-5, is DAGVTQSPTHLIKTRGQQVTLRCSPKSGHDTVSWYQQALGQGPQFIFQYYEEEERQRGNFPDRFSGHQFPNYSSELNVNALLLGDSALYLCASSANRGQPQHFGDGTRLSIL.

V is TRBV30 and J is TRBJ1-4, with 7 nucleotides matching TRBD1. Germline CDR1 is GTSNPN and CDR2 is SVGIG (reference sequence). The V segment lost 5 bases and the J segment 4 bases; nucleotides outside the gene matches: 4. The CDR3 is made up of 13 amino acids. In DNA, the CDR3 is TGTGCCTGGTCCGGGACAGATAATGAAAAACTGTTTTTT. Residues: CAWSGTDNEKLFF.

The CDR3 DNA follows: TGTGCCAGCAGTGAATCGGCAGGGGACTCTGGAAACACCATATATTTT. Translating gives CASSESAGDSGNTIYF. V usage is TRBV2 and J usage is TRBJ1-3, with D tentatively TRBD1 (6 bases). The V gene lost 2 bases and the J gene lost 0 bases, with 11 bases spanning the gap. CDR3 length: 16 residues. Germline loops: CDR1 SNHLY, CDR2 FYNNEI.

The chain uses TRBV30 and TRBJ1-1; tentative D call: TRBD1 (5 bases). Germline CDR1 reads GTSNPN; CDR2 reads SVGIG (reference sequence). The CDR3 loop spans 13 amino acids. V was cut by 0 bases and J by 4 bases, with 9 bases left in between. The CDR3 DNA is TGTGCCTGGAGTGTAATAGGGGCCACTGAAGCTTTCTTT. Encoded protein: CAWSVIGATEAFF.